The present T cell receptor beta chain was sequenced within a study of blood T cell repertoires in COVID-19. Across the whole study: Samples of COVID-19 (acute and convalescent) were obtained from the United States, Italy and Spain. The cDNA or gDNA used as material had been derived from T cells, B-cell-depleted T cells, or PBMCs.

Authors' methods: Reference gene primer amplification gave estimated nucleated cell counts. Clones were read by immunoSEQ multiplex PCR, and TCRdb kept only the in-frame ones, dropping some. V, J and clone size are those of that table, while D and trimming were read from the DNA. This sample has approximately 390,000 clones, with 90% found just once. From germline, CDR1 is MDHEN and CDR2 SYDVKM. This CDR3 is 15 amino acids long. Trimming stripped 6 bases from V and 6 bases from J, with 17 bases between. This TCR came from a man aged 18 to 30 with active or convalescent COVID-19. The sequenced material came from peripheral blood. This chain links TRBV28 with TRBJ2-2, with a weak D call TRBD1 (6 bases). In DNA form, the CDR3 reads TGTGCCAGCAGCCCACCCCAGGGGTCGTCCGGGGAGCTGTTTTTT. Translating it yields CASSPPQGSSGELFF.